In its sample, the clone carrying this TCR beta chain was seen a few times. Antigen specificity is unknown. These data belong to a study of regulatory T cells in long-lasting Graves disease. CDR3 regions were amplified by Arm-PCR using iRepertoire HTBI primers to build TCR beta libraries. MiXCR, applied by TCRdb to the multiplex PCR reads, yields one record per CDR3 protein. The top ten hold around 25% of the sample, which has hundreds of thousands of distinct CDR3 sequences, 16% seen once. Time point given: newly diagnosed GD, antithyroid drugs for less than 3 months. From RNA extracted from PBMCs, the TCR library was made. The patients included were those that came from an endocrinology department in Xi'an, China. Study-wide points: Persistent disease preferred TRBV28, TRBJ1-2 and TRBJ2-5; new disease, TRBV20-1 and TRBJ2-1.

The CDR3 is 16 residues long. Deletions cut 3 bases from V and 3 bases from J, with 15 bases between. The germline CDR1 and CDR2 sequences are SGHRS and YFSETQ. The sample also formed part of further work on T cells in Graves' hyperthyroidism and ophthalmopathy. That work contributes: Diagnoses used clinical symptoms, serum thyroxine and TRAb, thyroid ultrasound and orbital computed tomography.

Sample: peripheral blood mononuclear cells (PBMCs), taken at new diagnosis, from a patient treated with antithyroid drugs. V and J are TRBV5-1 and TRBJ2-2, with D maybe TRBD2 (5 bases). The sequence was collected from a woman aged 40-65 years with Graves disease. CDR3 sequence reads: CASSYISGEYTGELFF. DNA for the CDR3: TGCGCCAGCAGCTACATTTCCGGGGAGTACACCGGGGAGCTGTTTTTT.